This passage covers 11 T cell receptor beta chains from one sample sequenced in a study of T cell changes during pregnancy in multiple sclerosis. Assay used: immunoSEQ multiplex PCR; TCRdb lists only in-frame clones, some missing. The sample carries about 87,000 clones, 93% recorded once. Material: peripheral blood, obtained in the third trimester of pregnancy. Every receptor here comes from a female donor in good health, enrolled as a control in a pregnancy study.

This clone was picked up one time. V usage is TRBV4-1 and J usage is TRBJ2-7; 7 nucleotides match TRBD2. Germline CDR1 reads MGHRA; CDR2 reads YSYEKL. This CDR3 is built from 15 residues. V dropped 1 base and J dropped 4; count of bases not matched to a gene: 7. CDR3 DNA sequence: TGCGCCAGCAGCCAAGCTGGACTAGGGGTATACGAGCAGTACTTC. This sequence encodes CASSQAGLGVYEQYF.

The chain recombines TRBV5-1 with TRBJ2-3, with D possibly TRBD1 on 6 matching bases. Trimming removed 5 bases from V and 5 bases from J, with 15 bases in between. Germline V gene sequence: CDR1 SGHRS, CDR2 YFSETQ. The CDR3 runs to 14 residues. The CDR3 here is CASRGHPGQDTQYF. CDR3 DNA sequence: TGCGCCAGCAGGGGACACCCCGGGCAAGATACGCAGTATTTT.

For the CDR3, the DNA is TGTGCCAGCAGCTTACCCCTAGCGGGAGAAGGTGAGCAGTTCTTC. This sequence encodes CASSLPLAGEGEQFF. The V and J genes are TRBV7-9 and TRBJ2-1; TRBD2 agrees at 10 bases. J lost 9 bases, V lost 2 bases, and 7 bases had no gene match. CDR1 and CDR2 (germline): SEHNR, FQNEAQ (reference sequence). CDR3 length: 15 amino acids. The full variable domain, rest sourced from reference TRBV7-9 and TRBJ2-1, is DTGVSQNPRHKITKRGQNVTFRCDPISEHNRLYWYRQTLGQGPEFLTYFQNEAQLEKSRLLSDRFSAERPKGSFSTLEIQRTEQGDSAMYLCASSLPLAGEGEQFFGPGTRLTVL.

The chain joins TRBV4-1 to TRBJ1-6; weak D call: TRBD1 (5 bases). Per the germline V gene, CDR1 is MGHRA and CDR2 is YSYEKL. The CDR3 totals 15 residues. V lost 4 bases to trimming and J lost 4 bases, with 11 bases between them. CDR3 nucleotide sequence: TGCGCCAGCAGCCCACTTCAGGGTTATAATTCACCCCTCCACTTT. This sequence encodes CASSPLQGYNSPLHF.

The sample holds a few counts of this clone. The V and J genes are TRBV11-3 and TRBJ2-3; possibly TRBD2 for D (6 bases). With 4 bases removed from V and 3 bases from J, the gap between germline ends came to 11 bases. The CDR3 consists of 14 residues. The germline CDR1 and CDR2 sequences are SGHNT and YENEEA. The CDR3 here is CASSSGLATDTQYF. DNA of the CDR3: TGTGCCAGCAGCTCGGGACTCGCTACAGATACGCAGTATTTT.

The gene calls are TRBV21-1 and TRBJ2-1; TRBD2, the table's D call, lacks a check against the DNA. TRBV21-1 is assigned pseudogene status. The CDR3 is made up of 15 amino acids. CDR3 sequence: CASPGTSGIRGEQFF. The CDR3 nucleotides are TGTGCCAGCCCAGGGACTAGCGGGATTAGGGGTGAGCAGTTCTTC.

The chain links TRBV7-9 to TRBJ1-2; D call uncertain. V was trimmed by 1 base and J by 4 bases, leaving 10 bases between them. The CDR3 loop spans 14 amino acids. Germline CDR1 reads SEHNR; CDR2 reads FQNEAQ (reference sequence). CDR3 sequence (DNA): TGTGCCAGCAGCTTAGTGAGCGGAGCCTATGGCTACACCTTC. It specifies CASSLVSGAYGYTF.

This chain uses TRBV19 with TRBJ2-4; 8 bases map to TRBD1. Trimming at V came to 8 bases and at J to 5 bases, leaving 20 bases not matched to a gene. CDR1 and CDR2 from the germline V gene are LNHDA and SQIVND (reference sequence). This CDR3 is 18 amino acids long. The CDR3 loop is CASALGTGFEPVENIQYF. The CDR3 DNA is TGTGCCAGTGCGTTGGGGACAGGCTTCGAACCCGTGGAAAACATTCAGTACTTC.

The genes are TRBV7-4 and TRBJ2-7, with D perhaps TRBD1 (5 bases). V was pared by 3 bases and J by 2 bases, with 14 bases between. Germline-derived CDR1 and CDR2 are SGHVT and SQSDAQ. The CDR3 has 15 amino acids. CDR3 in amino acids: CASSFKGVSPYEQYF. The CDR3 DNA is TGTGCCAGCAGCTTCAAAGGGGTAAGTCCCTACGAGCAGTACTTC.

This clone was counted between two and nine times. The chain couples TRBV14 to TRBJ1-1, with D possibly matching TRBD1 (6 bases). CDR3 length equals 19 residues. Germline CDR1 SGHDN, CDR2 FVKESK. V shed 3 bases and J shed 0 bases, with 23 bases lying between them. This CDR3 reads CASSHQKGVGPTLNTEAFF. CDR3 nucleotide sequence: TGTGCCAGCAGCCACCAAAAGGGGGTGGGGCCCACCCTGAACACTGAAGCTTTCTTT.

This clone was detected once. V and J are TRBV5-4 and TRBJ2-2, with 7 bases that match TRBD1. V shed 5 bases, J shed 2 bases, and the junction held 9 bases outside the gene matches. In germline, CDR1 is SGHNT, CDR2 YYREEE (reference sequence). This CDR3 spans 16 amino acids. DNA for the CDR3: TGTGCCAGCAGGGTAGGCCGGGACAGCAACACCGGGGAGCTGTTTTTT. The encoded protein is CASRVGRDSNTGELFF.